These 13 T cell receptor beta chains originate from one sample sequenced in a study of blood T cell repertoires in COVID-19 (dated by TCRdb to the early 2020s). The protocol used for the library was the immunoSEQ multiplex PCR assay. This immuneACCESS table, as held by TCRdb, lists in-frame sequences with V and J called but not all clones. Of the missing ones, under half trace to an unresolved V gene in checked studies; the others have no known cause. This sample has around 230,000 clones in its table, and 82% of those were observed once. Approximately 15% of the sample is held by the ten biggest clonotypes. The specimen sequenced was PBMCs or T cells enriched from blood (not recorded which). The receptor source for this set is a middle-aged man who had recovered from COVID-19.

V gene TRBV28 combines with J gene TRBJ2-1; TRBD2 matches 16 bases. The CDR3 contains 15 residues. J lost 10 bases, V lost 6 bases, and 6 bases had no gene match. In germline, CDR1 is MDHEN, CDR2 SYDVKM. The CDR3 spells CASSPGTSGREEQFF. The CDR3 DNA follows: TGTGCCAGCAGCCCGGGGACTAGCGGGAGGGAGGAGCAGTTCTTC.

The chain recombines TRBV6-5 with TRBJ2-1; TRBD2 aligns across 11 bases. The germline gives CDR1 MNHEY, CDR2 SVGAGI. The CDR3 covers 14 residues. The V gene end was trimmed by 8 bases and the J gene end by 8 bases; junction bases not matched to a gene: 8. This CDR3 is CASSPSGRPHEQFF. CDR3 nucleotide sequence: TGTGCCAGCTCTCCTAGCGGGAGGCCTCATGAGCAGTTCTTC.

The chain recombines TRBV29-1 with TRBJ2-3; 9 bases map to TRBD1. The CDR3 spans 12 residues. Looked up from germline, CDR1 is SQVTM and CDR2 is ANQGSEA. Losses at the gene ends were 7 bases for V and 2 bases for J; bases not matched to a gene: 1. The CDR3 sequence is CSGDRVTDTQYF. The CDR3 DNA follows: TGCAGCGGGGACAGGGTCACAGATACGCAGTATTTT.

The chain couples TRBV3-1 (or the pseudogene TRBV3-2) to TRBJ1-2; TRBD1 aligns across 7 bases. CDR3 size: 14 residues. Germline lookup yields CDR1 LGHDT and CDR2 YNNKEL (reference sequence). The V and J ends lost 4 bases and 8 bases, in that order; junction bases with no gene match: 10. The CDR3 reads CASSREDRVGGYTF. In DNA, the CDR3 is TGTGCCAGCAGCCGCGAAGACAGGGTTGGAGGCTACACCTTC.

The V call is TRBV11-2, the J call TRBJ2-1, with D unresolved. V was pared by 8 bases and J by 0 bases, with 14 bases between. The CDR3 loop spans 15 amino acids. Germline assignment: CDR1 SGHAT and CDR2 FQNNGV. The DNA for the CDR3 is TGTGCCAGCGCGCTACTCCGGAGCTCCTACAATGAGCAGTTCTTC. Its translation: CASALLRSSYNEQFF.

This clone was seen a handful of times. The gene calls are TRBV5-4 and TRBJ2-1, with a weak D call TRBD1 (5 bases). Trimming took off 7 bases at V and 0 bases at J, with 17 bases between the two ends. The CDR3 sequence is 16 residues long. CDR1 is SGHNT, CDR2 YYREEE, per germline (reference sequence). As DNA, the CDR3 is TGTGCCAGCGGACCGCCAGGGTCGGGCTCCTACAATGAGCAGTTCTTC. Amino acids: CASGPPGSGSYNEQFF.

This clone has just one count. J is TRBJ1-5 and V is TRBV7-6; D may be TRBD1 (6 bases). The germline V and J ends were trimmed by 4 bases and 11 bases, with 12 bases remaining between them. The CDR3 covers 12 residues. Germline V gene sequence: CDR1 SGHVS, CDR2 FNYEAQ. CDR3 protein: CASSSQQGAQHF. For the CDR3, the DNA is TGTGCCAGCAGCTCCCAACAGGGTGCCCAGCATTTT.

The V call is TRBV7-9, the J call TRBJ1-2, with D uncertain. CDR1 is SEHNR and CDR2 is FQNEAQ in the germline V gene (reference sequence). Trimming left V 5 bases short and J 6 bases short, with 19 bases between. The CDR3 runs 15 residues. CDR3 loop: CASSHKGRGRDGYTF. In nucleotides, the CDR3 is TGTGCCAGCAGCCACAAAGGCAGAGGGAGGGATGGCTACACCTTC.

CDR3 residues: CASSPVGRGAETQYF. CDR3 DNA: TGCGCCAGCAGCCCCGTGGGCAGGGGAGCGGAGACCCAGTACTTC. The chain recombines TRBV4-1 with TRBJ2-5; tentative D call: TRBD1 (6 bases). Germline CDR1 MGHRA, CDR2 YSYEKL. CDR3 length equals 15 residues. With 4 bases removed from V and 5 bases from J, the gap between germline ends came to 17 bases.

This clone was observed a few times. The rearrangement joins TRBV28 to TRBJ1-2; D remains ambiguous. The CDR3 totals 14 residues. Between the trimmed V and J ends, which lost 6 bases and 1 base, there was a span of 12 bases. Germline-derived CDR1 and CDR2 are MDHEN and SYDVKM. This chain's CDR3 is CASRRNGGNYGYTF. DNA for the CDR3: TGTGCCAGCAGGAGGAACGGAGGTAACTATGGCTACACCTTC.

This chain links TRBV3-1 (or the pseudogene TRBV3-2) with TRBJ2-7; TRBD2 agrees at 8 bases. Germline assignment: CDR1 LGHDT and CDR2 YNNKEL (reference sequence). The CDR3 runs 14 residues. The V segment lost 4 bases and the J segment 1 base; nucleotides outside the gene matches: 3. CDR3 in amino acids: CASSPTSESYEQYF. The CDR3 region has the DNA TGTGCCAGCAGCCCGACTAGCGAGTCCTACGAGCAGTACTTC.

The V gene is TRBV28, the J gene TRBJ2-1; D call uncertain. This CDR3 contains 14 residues. Trimming took off 3 bases at V and 0 bases at J, with 6 bases between the two ends. Germline CDR1 and CDR2: MDHEN and SYDVKM. In DNA form, the CDR3 reads TGTGCCAGCAGTTTGTCTAGCTCCTACAATGAGCAGTTCTTC. Residues: CASSLSSSYNEQFF.

The chain joins TRBV28 to TRBJ1-1; D not certain. Germline values: CDR1 MDHEN, CDR2 SYDVKM. CDR3 length: 10 residues. The CDR3 DNA reads as TGTTTGGTTGGGAGCACTGAAGCTTTCTTT. Translated: CLVGSTEAFF.